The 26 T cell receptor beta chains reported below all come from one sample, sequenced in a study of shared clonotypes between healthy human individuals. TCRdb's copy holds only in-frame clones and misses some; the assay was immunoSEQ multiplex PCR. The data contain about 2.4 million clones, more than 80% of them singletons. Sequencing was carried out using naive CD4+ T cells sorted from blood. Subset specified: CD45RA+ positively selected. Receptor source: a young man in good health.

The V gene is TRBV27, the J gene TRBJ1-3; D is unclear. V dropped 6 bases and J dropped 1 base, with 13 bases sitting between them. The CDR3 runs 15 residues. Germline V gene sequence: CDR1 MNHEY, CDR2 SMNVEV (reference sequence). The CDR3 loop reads CASRPAGASGNTIYF. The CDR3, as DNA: TGTGCCAGCAGGCCCGCCGGAGCATCTGGAAACACCATATATTTT.

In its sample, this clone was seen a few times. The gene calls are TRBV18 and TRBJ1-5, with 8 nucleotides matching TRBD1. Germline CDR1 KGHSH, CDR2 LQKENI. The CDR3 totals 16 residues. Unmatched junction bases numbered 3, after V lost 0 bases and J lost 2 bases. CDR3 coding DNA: TGTGCCAGCTCACCACCTTTGGGACAGGGCAATCAGCCCCAGCATTTT. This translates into CASSPPLGQGNQPQHF.

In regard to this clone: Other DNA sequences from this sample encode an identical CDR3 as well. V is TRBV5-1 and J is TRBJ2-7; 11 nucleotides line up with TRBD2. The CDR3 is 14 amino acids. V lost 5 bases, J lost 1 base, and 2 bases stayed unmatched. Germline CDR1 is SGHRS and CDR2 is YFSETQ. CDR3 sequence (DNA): TGCGCCAGCAGTTCTAGCGGGGGGTCCTACGAGCAGTACTTC. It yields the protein CASSSSGGSYEQYF.

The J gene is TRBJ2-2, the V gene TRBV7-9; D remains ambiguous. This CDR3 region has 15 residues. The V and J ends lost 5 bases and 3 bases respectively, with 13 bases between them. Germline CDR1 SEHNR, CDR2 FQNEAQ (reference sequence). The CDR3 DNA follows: TGTGCCAGCAGCCCGCCAGGTCTCCACACCGGGGAGCTGTTTTTT. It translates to CASSPPGLHTGELFF.

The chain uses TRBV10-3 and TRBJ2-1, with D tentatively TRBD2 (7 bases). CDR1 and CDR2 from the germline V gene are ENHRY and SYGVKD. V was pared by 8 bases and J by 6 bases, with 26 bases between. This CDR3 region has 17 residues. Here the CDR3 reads CAIPRGGQASAPNEQFF. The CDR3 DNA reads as TGTGCCATCCCCCGCGGGGGCCAGGCCTCGGCCCCCAATGAGCAGTTCTTC.

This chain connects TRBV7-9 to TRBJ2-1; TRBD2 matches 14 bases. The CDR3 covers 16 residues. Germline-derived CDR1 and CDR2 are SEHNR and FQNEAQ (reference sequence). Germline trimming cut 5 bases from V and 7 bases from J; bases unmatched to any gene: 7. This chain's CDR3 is CASSPTGTSGRNEQFF. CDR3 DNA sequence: TGTGCCAGCAGCCCGACGGGGACTAGCGGGAGAAATGAGCAGTTCTTC.

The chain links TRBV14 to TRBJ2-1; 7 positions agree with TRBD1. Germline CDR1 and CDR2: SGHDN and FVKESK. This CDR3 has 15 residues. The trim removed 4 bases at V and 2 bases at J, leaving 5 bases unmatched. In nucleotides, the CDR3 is TGTGCCAGCAGCCTAGGGGGCAGAGCCTACAATGAGCAGTTCTTC. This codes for CASSLGGRAYNEQFF.

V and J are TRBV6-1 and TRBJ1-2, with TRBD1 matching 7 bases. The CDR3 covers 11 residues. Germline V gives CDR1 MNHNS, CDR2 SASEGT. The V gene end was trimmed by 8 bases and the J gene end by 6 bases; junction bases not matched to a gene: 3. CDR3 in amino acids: CASQGGNGYTF. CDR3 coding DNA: TGTGCCAGCCAAGGGGGCAATGGCTACACCTTC.

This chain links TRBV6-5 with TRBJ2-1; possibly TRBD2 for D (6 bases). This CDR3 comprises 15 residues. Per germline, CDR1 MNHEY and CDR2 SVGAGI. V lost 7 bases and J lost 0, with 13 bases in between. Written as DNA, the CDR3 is TGTGCCAGCACTCTTTTCGGGAGCTCCTACAATGAGCAGTTCTTC. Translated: CASTLFGSSYNEQFF.

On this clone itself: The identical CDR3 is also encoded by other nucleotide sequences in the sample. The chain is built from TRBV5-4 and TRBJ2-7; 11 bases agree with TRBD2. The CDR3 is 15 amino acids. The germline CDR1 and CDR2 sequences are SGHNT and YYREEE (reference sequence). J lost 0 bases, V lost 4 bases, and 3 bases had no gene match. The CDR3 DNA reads TGTGCCAGCAGCCTCACTAGCGGGAGCTCCTACGAGCAGTACTTC. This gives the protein CASSLTSGSSYEQYF.

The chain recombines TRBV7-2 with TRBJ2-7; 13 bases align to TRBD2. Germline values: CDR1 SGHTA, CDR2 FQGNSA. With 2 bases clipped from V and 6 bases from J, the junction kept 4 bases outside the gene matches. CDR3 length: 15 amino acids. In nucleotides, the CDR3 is TGTGCCAGCAGCTTACCCGGGACTAGCGGGATCGAGCAGTACTTC. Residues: CASSLPGTSGIEQYF.

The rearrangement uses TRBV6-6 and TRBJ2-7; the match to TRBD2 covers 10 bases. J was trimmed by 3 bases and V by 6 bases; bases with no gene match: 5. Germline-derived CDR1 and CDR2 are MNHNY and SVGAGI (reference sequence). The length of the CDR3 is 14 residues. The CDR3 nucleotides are TGTGCCAGCAGGCTAGCGGGGGCGATCTACGAGCAGTACTTC. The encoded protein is CASRLAGAIYEQYF.

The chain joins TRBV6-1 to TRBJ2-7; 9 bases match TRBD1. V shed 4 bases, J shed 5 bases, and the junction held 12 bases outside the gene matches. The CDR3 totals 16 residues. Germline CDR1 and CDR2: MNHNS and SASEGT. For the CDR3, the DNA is TGTGCCAGCAGTGGGAACAGGGGCGACAGGGGGGACGAGCAGTACTTC. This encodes CASSGNRGDRGDEQYF.

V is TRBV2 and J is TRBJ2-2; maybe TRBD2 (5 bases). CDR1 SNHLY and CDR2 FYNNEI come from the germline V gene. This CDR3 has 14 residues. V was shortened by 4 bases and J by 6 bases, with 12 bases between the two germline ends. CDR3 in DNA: TGTGCCAGCAGTGGTACAGCGGCGTCCGGGGAGCTGTTTTTT. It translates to CASSGTAASGELFF. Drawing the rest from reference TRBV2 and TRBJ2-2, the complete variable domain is EPEVTQTPSHQVTQMGQEVILRCVPISNHLYFYWYRQILGQKVEFLVSFYNNEISEKSEIFDDQFSVERPDGSNFTLKIRSTKLEDSAMYFCASSGTAASGELFFGEGSRLTVL.

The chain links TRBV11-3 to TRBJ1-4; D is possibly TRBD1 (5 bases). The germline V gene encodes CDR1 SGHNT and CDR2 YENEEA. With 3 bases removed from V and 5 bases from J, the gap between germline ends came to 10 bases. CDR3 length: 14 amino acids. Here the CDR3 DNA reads TGTGCCAGCAGCTTGACAGCCTTAAATGAAAAACTGTTTTTT. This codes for CASSLTALNEKLFF.

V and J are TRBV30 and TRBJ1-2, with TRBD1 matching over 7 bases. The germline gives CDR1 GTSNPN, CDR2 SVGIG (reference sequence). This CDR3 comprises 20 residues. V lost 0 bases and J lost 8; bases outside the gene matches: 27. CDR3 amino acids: CAWSVARGGDSRAIIRGYTF. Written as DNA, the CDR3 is TGTGCCTGGAGTGTAGCCAGGGGGGGAGACAGCCGCGCGATTATCCGGGGCTACACCTTC.

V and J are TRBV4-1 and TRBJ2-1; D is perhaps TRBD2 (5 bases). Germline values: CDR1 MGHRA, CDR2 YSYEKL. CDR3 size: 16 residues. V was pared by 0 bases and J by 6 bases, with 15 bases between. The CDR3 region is CASSQDMSLAPNEQFF. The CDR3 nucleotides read TGCGCCAGCAGCCAAGATATGTCTCTAGCCCCCAATGAGCAGTTCTTC.

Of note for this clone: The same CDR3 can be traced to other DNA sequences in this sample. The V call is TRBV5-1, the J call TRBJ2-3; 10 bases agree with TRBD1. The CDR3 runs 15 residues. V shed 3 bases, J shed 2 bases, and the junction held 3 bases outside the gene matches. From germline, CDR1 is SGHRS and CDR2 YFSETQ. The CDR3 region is CASSSGTGVTDTQYF. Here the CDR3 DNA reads TGCGCCAGCAGCTCCGGGACAGGGGTCACAGATACGCAGTATTTT.

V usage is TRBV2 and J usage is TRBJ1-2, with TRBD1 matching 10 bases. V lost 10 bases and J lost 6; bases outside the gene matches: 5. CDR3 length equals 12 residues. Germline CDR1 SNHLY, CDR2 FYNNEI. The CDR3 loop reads CATKGTGDGYTF. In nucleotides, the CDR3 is TGTGCCACGAAGGGGACAGGGGATGGCTACACCTTC.

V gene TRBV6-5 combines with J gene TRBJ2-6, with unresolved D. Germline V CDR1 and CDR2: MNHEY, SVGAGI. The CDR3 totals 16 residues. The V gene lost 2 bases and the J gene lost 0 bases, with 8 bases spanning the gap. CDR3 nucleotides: TGTGCCAGCAGTTACGCACTCATCTCTGGGGCCAACGTCCTGACTTTC. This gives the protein CASSYALISGANVLTF.

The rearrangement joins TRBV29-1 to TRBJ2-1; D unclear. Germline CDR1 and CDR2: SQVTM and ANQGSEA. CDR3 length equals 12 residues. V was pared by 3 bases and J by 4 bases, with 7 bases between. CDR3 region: CSVDARYNEQFF. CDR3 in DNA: TGCAGCGTTGATGCCAGGTACAATGAGCAGTTCTTC.

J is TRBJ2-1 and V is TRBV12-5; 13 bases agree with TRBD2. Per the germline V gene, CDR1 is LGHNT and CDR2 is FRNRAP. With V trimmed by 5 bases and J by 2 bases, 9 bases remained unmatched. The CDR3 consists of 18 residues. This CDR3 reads CASGLFRTSGSTYNEQFF. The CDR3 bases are TGTGCTAGTGGTCTCTTCCGGACTAGCGGGAGTACCTACAATGAGCAGTTCTTC.

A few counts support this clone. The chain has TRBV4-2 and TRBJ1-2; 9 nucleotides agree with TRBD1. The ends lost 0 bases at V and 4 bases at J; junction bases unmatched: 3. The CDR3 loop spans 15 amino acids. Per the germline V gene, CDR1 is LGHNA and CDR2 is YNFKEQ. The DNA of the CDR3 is TGTGCCAGCAGCCAAGAAGGGACAGGGTTCTATGGCTACACCTTC. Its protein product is CASSQEGTGFYGYTF.

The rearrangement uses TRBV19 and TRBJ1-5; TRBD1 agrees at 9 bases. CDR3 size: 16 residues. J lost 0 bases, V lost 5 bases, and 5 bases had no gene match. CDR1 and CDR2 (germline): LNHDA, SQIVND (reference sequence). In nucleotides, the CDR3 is TGTGCCAGTAGTGAACAGGGGGCGCTTAGCAATCAGCCCCAGCATTTT. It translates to CASSEQGALSNQPQHF.

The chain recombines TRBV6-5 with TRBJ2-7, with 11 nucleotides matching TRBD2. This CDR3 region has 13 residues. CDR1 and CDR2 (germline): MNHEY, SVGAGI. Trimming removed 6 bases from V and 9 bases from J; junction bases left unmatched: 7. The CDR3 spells CASSGGLAARQYF. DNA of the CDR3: TGTGCCAGCAGCGGGGGACTAGCGGCGAGGCAGTACTTC.

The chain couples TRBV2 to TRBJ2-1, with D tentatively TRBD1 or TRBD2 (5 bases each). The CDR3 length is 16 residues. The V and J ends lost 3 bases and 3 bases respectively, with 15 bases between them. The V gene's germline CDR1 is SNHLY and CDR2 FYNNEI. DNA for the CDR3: TGTGCCAGCAGTGAGTTGAGGGGAGTCAGCTACAATGAGCAGTTCTTC. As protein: CASSELRGVSYNEQFF.